The 22 T cell receptor beta chains given below trace back to one sample, sequenced in a study of blood T cell repertoires in COVID-19. Measured with immunoSEQ multiplex PCR; TCRdb has only the in-frame clones, and not every one. The data contain a few hundred thousand clones, 86% of them singletons. The sample was peripheral blood. Receptors were obtained from a man older than 75 with acute or convalescent COVID-19.

This clone showed up just once. The chain combines TRBV3-1 (or the pseudogene TRBV3-2) with TRBJ1-5; a possible D gene is TRBD1 (6 bases). Trimming cost V 5 bases and J 4 bases, with 12 bases left between them. This CDR3 has 14 amino acids. Germline V CDR1 and CDR2: LGHDT, YNNKEL (reference sequence). The CDR3 sequence: CASSGGGGNQPQHF. For the CDR3, the DNA is TGTGCCAGCAGCGGAGGGGGGGGAAATCAGCCCCAGCATTTT.

The chain joins TRBV28 to TRBJ2-1; 11 nucleotides agree with TRBD2. The CDR3 contains 15 residues. V lost 6 bases, J lost 10 bases, and 11 bases stayed unmatched. CDR1 is MDHEN, CDR2 SYDVKM, per germline. CDR3 in DNA: TGTGCCAGCAGCCGCCCTAGCGGGGGGCGGGGGGAGCAGTTCTTC. This codes for CASSRPSGGRGEQFF.

V usage is TRBV27 and J usage is TRBJ2-4; D might be TRBD2 (5 bases). Germline loops: CDR1 MNHEY, CDR2 SMNVEV (reference sequence). Trimming pared 2 bases from V and 1 base from J, leaving 9 bases between. The CDR3 is 15 amino acids. The CDR3: CASSLKRGAKNIQYF. CDR3 DNA sequence: TGTGCCAGCAGTTTAAAGCGAGGGGCCAAAAACATTCAGTACTTC.

The V gene is TRBV2, the J gene TRBJ1-5; possible D gene TRBD1, 6 bases. CDR3 size: 16 residues. Germline CDR1 and CDR2: SNHLY and FYNNEI. V was pared by 7 bases and J by 6 bases, with 22 bases between. Written as DNA, the CDR3 is TGTGCCAGCACCCTCACAGGGACCGCTGCGGTTCAGCCCCAGCATTTT. It encodes CASTLTGTAAVQPQHF.

This clone was observed a single time. V is TRBV2 and J is TRBJ2-5; 9 nucleotides agree with TRBD2. Losses at the gene ends were 6 bases for V and 3 bases for J; bases not matched to a gene: 8. Germline CDR1 and CDR2: SNHLY and FYNNEI. The CDR3 spans 15 residues. The CDR3 is CASRTSGSPEETQYF. As DNA, the CDR3 is TGTGCCAGCAGGACTAGCGGATCCCCGGAAGAGACCCAGTACTTC.

The chain uses TRBV18 and TRBJ2-6; no definite D call. CDR3 length equals 13 residues. V was cut by 8 bases and J by 0 bases, with 5 bases left in between. CDR1 and CDR2 (germline): KGHSH, LQKENI. The CDR3 DNA reads as TGTGCCAGCACTCTCTCTGGGGCCAACGTCCTGACTTTC. Its translation is CASTLSGANVLTF.

The chain uses TRBV24-1 and TRBJ1-2; TRBD1 agrees at 7 bases. The CDR3 covers 15 residues. CDR1 and CDR2 from the germline V gene are KGHDR and SFDVKD. V gave up 2 bases and J gave up 4 bases; unmatched junction bases: 6. The CDR3 here is CATSDSTGIAYGYTF. DNA for the CDR3: TGTGCCACCAGTGATTCGACAGGGATTGCCTATGGCTACACCTTC.

This clone is a singleton in its sample. This chain joins TRBV10-3 and TRBJ2-3; 8 nucleotides match TRBD2. The CDR3 is made up of 14 amino acids. The trim removed 3 bases at V and 4 bases at J, leaving 3 bases unmatched. CDR1 and CDR2 (germline): ENHRY, SYGVKD. In DNA, the CDR3 is TGTGCCATCAGTGACCCGGGGGGGGCAGATACGCAGTATTTT. It translates to CAISDPGGADTQYF.

This sequence joins TRBV6-1 and TRBJ2-3, with 11 nucleotides matching TRBD2. V was clipped by 2 bases and J by 5 bases; unmatched bases: 9. The CDR3 totals 17 residues. Per the germline V gene, CDR1 is MNHNS and CDR2 is SASEGT. The CDR3 DNA reads TGTGCCAGCAGTGAATCCTTACTAGCGGGGGTTGGAGATACGCAGTATTTT. Translated, it gives CASSESLLAGVGDTQYF.

This clone was detected only once. The chain combines TRBV24-1 with TRBJ2-7; perhaps TRBD1 as D (7 bases). The germline gives CDR1 KGHDR, CDR2 SFDVKD. Between the trimmed V and J ends, which lost 7 bases and 0 bases, there was a span of 15 bases. The CDR3 covers 15 residues. CDR3 loop: CATRWRDSSSYEQYF. The CDR3 bases are TGTGCCACCAGATGGCGGGACAGCAGCTCCTACGAGCAGTACTTC.

This chain joins TRBV7-2 and TRBJ2-3; D perhaps matches TRBD2 (7 bases). This CDR3 spans 14 amino acids. V lost 0 bases and J 5 bases, leaving 9 bases between the germline ends. Germline CDR1 is SGHTA and CDR2 is FQGNSA. The CDR3 sequence: CASSLAGGLDTQYF. CDR3 in DNA: TGTGCCAGCAGCTTAGCGGGGGGGCTAGATACGCAGTATTTT.

The chain employs TRBV18 and TRBJ2-7, with D possibly matching TRBD1 (6 bases). The CDR3 sequence is 14 residues long. V lost 1 base and J 6 bases, leaving 13 bases between the germline ends. In germline, CDR1 is KGHSH, CDR2 LQKENI. Here the CDR3 reads CASSPQSQGSEQYF. Written as DNA, the CDR3 is TGTGCCAGCTCACCACAATCACAGGGCTCCGAGCAGTACTTC.

The chain couples TRBV10-3 to TRBJ2-1; 8 bases match TRBD1. The CDR3 is 14 amino acids. CDR1 is ENHRY and CDR2 is SYGVKD in the germline V gene. V was clipped by 6 bases and J by 6 bases; unmatched bases: 7. Written as DNA, the CDR3 is TGTGCCATCAGCCTTGGACAGGGAGGCAATGAGCAGTTCTTC. Translating it yields CAISLGQGGNEQFF.

The V call is TRBV7-3, the J call TRBJ2-1; 10 bases fit TRBD1. Germline-derived CDR1 and CDR2 are SGHTA and FQGTGA. V shed 5 bases and J 2 bases; nucleotides not matched to a gene: 3. This CDR3 is built from 15 residues. DNA of the CDR3: TGTGCCAGCAGCCGGACAGGGGGTGCCTACAATGAGCAGTTCTTC. Protein sequence: CASSRTGGAYNEQFF.

The J gene is TRBJ1-1, the V gene TRBV6-5; D remains unclear. The length of the CDR3 is 11 residues. Trimming removed 7 bases at V and 6 bases at J, with 9 bases between. Looked up from germline, CDR1 is MNHEY and CDR2 is SVGAGI. The CDR3 coding sequence is TGTGCCAGCACCGGAGGCGCTGAAGCTTTCTTT. Translated, it gives CASTGGAEAFF.

Comments on this clone: Distinct nucleotide sequences in the sample also encode this CDR3. The genes are TRBV6-5 and TRBJ1-5; 9 bases align to TRBD1. J gave up 5 bases and V 6 bases, and 5 bases lay outside the gene matches. CDR3 length equals 14 residues. Germline V lookup: CDR1 MNHEY, CDR2 SVGAGI. Here the CDR3 reads CASRRQGGDQPQHF. CDR3 DNA: TGTGCCAGCAGACGACAGGGGGGTGATCAGCCCCAGCATTTT.

J is TRBJ1-5 and V is TRBV19; no clear D gene. The V end was cut by 0 bases, the J end by 5 bases, with 8 bases between. Germline values: CDR1 LNHDA, CDR2 SQIVND (reference sequence). This CDR3 contains 14 residues. CDR3 amino acids: CASSIDGRDQPQHF. As DNA, the CDR3 is TGTGCCAGTAGTATAGATGGGAGAGATCAGCCCCAGCATTTT.

As regards this clone: The junction shows a germline mismatch at one end, possibly a read error. This sequence joins TRBV7-7 and TRBJ2-5; possible D gene TRBD2, 6 bases. Germline V CDR1 and CDR2: SSHAT, FNYEAQ (reference sequence). This CDR3 is 15 amino acids long. CDR3 region: CASSLAAGPQETQYF. The CDR3 nucleotides are TGTGCTAGCAGCTTAGCGGCAGGTCCCCAAGAGACCCAGTACTTC. The entire variable domain, with the rest obtained from reference TRBV7-7 and TRBJ2-5, is as follows: GAGVSQSPRYKVTKRGQDVTLRCDPISSHATLYWYQQALGQGPEFLTYFNYEAQPDKSGLPSDRFSAERPEGSISTLTIQRTEQRDSAMYRCASSLAAGPQETQYFGPGTRLLVL.

This clone was observed a handful of times. The chain recombines TRBV11-2 with TRBJ2-1; the D gene is possibly TRBD1 (5 bases). V lost 5 bases and J 10 bases, leaving 9 bases between the germline ends. Germline V gene lookup returns CDR1 SGHAT and CDR2 FQNNGV. The length of the CDR3 is 11 residues. The CDR3 spells CASSRGGEQFF. The DNA for the CDR3 is TGTGCCAGCAGCAGGGGCGGCGAGCAGTTCTTC.

The chain uses TRBV19 and TRBJ1-5, with 10 bases that match TRBD1. J gave up 7 bases and V 5 bases, and 8 bases lay outside the gene matches. Germline V CDR1 and CDR2: LNHDA, SQIVND (reference sequence). The CDR3 runs to 15 residues. CDR3 residues: CASSGSTGGRQPQHF. As DNA, the CDR3 is TGTGCCAGTAGTGGGTCGACAGGGGGCAGGCAGCCCCAGCATTTT.

The chain uses TRBV5-6 and TRBJ2-7; the match to TRBD1 covers 10 bases. Germline CDR1 and CDR2: SGHDT and YYEEEE. This CDR3 is 13 amino acids long. V gave up 3 bases and J gave up 4 bases; unmatched junction bases: 1. The CDR3 here is CASSWDRGYEQYF. The CDR3 DNA is TGTGCCAGCAGCTGGGACAGGGGATACGAGCAGTACTTC. Full variable domain (missing parts from reference TRBV5-6 and TRBJ2-7): DAGVTQSPTHLIKTRGQQVTLRCSPKSGHDTVSWYQQALGQGPQFIFQYYEEEERQRGNFPDRFSGHQFPNYSSELNVNALLLGDSALYLCASSWDRGYEQYFGPGTRLTVT.

The chain links TRBV7-2 to TRBJ1-5, with a possible D match to TRBD1 (5 bases). The CDR3 loop spans 15 amino acids. Germline CDR1 and CDR2: SGHTA and FQGNSA. V was shortened by 4 bases and J by 12 bases, with 22 bases between the two germline ends. CDR3 sequence (DNA): TGTGCCAGCAGCTCAGGGTCGGGGCCAATGGAGGGCCAGCATTTT. Its translation: CASSSGSGPMEGQHF.